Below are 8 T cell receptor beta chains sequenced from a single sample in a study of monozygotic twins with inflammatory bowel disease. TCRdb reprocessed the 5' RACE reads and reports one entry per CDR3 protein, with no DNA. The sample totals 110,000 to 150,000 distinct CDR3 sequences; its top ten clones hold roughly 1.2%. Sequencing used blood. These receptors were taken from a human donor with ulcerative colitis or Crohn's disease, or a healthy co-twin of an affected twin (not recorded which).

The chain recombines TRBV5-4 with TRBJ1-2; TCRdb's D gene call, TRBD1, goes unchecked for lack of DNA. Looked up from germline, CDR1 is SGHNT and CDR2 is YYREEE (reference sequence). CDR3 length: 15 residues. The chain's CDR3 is CASSLVSGGDYGYTF.

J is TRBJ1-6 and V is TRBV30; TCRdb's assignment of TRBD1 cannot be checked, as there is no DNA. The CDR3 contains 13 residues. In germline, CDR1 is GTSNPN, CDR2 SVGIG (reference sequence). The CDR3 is CAHRTENNSPLHF.

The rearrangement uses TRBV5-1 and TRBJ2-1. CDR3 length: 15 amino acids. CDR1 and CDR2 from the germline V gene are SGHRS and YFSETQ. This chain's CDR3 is CASSLDVSSYNEQFF.

This CDR3 is CASSSLGGPNQPQHF. V usage is TRBV6-5 and J usage is TRBJ1-5. The germline V gene encodes CDR1 MNHEY and CDR2 SVGAGI. CDR3 length equals 15 residues.

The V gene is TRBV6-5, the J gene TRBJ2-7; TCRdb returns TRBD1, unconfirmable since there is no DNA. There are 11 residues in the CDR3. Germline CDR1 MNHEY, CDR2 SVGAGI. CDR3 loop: CASFTRGEQYF.

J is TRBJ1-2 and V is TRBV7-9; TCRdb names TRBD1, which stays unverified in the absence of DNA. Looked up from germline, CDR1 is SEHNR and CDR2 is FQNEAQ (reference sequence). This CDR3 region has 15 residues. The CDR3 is CASSLTTGGGYGYTF.

The CDR3 here is CASRPDLAGDREQYF. The rearrangement uses TRBV6-1 and TRBJ2-7; TCRdb designates TRBD2, a call that cannot be tested without DNA. Germline CDR1 is MNHNS and CDR2 is SASEGT. CDR3 length: 15 residues.

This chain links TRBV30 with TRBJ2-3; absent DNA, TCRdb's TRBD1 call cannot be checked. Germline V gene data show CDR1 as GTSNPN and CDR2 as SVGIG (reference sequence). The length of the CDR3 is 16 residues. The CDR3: CAWSLYLTGGTDTQYF. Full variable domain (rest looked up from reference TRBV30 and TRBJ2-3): SQTIHQWPATLVQPVGSPLSLECTVEGTSNPNLYWYRQAAGRGLQLLFYSVGIGQISSEVPQNLSASRPQDRQFILSSKKLLLSDSGFYLCAWSLYLTGGTDTQYFGPGTRLTVL.